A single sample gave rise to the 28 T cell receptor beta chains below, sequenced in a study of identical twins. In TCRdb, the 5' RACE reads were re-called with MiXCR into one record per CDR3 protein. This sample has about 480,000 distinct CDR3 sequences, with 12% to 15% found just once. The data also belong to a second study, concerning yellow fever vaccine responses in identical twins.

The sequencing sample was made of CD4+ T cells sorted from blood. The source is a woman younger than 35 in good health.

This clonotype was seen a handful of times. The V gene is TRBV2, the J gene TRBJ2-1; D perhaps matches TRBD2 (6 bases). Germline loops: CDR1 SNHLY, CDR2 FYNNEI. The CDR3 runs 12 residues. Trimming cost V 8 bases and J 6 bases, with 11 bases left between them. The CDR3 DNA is TGTGCCAGCGTGGCGGGATCCAATGAGCAGTTCTTC. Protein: CASVAGSNEQFF.

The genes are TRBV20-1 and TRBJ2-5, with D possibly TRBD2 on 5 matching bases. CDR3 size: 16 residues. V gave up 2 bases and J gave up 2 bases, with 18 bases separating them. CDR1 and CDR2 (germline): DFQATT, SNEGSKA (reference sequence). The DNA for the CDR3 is TGCAGTGCTAGATCGATCAGCGGAACCGTACAAGAGACCCAGTACTTC. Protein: CSARSISGTVQETQYF.

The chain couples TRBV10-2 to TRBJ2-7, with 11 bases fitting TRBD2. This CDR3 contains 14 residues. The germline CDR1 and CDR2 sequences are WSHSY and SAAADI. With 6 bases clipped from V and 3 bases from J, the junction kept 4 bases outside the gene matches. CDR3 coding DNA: TGCGCCAGCAGCGGGACTAGCGGACTCTACGAGCAGTACTTC. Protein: CASSGTSGLYEQYF.

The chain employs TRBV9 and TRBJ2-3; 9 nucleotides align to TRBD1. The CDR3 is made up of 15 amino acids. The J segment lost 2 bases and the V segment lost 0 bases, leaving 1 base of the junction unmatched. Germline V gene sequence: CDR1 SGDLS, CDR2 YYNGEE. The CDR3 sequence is CASSVGTGATDTQYF. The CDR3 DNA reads TGTGCCAGCAGCGTAGGGACAGGGGCCACAGATACGCAGTATTTT.

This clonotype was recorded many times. CDR3 nucleotide sequence: TGCAGCGCCGGACAGGGGGCTGGGAAGCAGTACTTC. This sequence encodes CSAGQGAGKQYF. The chain carries TRBV29-1 and TRBJ2-7; 11 bases fit TRBD1. V shed 7 bases and J 8 bases; nucleotides not matched to a gene: 7. Germline loops: CDR1 SQVTM, CDR2 ANQGSEA. CDR3 length equals 12 residues.

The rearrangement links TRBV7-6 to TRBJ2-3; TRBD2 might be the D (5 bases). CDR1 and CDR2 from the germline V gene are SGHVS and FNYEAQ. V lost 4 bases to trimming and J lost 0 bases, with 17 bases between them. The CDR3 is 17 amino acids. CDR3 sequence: CASSSNPGIGSTDTQYF. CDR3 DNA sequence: TGTGCCAGCAGCTCGAATCCCGGGATAGGCAGCACAGATACGCAGTATTTT.

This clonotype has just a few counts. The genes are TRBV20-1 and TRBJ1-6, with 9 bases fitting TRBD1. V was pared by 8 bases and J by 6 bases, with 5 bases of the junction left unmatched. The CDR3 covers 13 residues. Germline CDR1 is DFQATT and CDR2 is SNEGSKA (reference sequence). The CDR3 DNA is TGCAGTACCCGGGACAGGGTTAATTCACCCCTCCACTTT. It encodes CSTRDRVNSPLHF.

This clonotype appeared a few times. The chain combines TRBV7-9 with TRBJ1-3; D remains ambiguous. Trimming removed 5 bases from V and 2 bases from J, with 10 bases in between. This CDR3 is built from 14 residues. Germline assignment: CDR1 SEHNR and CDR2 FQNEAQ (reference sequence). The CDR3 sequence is CASSRAGTGNTIYF. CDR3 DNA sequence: TGTGCCAGCAGCCGAGCGGGGACTGGAAACACCATATATTTT. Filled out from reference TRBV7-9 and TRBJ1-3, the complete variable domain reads DTGVSQNPRHKITKRGQNVTFRCDPISEHNRLYWYRQTLGQGPEFLTYFQNEAQLEKSRLLSDRFSAERPKGSFSTLEIQRTEQGDSAMYLCASSRAGTGNTIYFGEGSWLTVV.

The CDR3 DNA follows: TGTGCCGCTGGACTCTCCTACGAGCAGTACTTC. As protein: CAAGLSYEQYF. The chain combines TRBV2 with TRBJ2-7, with TRBD2 as a possible D gene (5 bases). V lost 11 bases and J lost 0, with 8 bases in between. The CDR3 is made up of 11 amino acids. The germline gives CDR1 SNHLY, CDR2 FYNNEI.

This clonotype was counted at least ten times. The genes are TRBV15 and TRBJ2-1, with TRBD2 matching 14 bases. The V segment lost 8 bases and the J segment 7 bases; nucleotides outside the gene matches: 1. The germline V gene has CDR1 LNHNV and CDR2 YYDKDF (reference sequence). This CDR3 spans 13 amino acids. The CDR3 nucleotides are TGTGCCACCCGGACTAGCGGGAGGAATGAGCAGTTCTTC. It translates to CATRTSGRNEQFF.

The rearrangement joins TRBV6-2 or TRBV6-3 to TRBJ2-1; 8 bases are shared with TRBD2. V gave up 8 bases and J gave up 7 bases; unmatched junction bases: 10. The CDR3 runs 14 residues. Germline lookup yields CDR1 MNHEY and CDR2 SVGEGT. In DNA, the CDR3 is TGTGCCAGCGAACCCCACAGCGGGGGAAATGAGCAGTTCTTC. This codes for CASEPHSGGNEQFF.

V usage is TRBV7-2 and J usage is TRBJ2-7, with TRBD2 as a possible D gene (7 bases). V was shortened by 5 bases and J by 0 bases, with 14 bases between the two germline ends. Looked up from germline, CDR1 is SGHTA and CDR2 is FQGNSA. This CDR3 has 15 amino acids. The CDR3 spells CASSPEGGDSYEQYF. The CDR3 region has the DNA TGTGCCAGCAGCCCCGAGGGGGGGGACTCCTACGAGCAGTACTTC.

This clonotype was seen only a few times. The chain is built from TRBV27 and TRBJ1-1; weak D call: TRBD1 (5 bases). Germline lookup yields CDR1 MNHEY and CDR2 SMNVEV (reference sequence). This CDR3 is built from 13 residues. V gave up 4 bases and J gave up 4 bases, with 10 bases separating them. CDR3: CASSWQGGTEAFF. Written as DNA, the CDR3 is TGTGCCAGCAGTTGGCAGGGAGGCACTGAAGCTTTCTTT.

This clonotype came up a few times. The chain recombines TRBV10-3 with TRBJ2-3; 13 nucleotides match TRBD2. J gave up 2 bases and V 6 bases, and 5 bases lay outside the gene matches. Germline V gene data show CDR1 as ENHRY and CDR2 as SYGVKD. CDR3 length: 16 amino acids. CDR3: CAIRGTSGVITDTQYF. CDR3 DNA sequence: TGTGCCATCAGGGGGACTAGCGGGGTTATCACAGATACGCAGTATTTT.

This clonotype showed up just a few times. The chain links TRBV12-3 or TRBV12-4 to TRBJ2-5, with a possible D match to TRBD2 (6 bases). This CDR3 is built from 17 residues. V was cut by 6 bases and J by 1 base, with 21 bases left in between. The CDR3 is CASSWGSGSGVQETQYF. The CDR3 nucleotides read TGTGCCAGCAGCTGGGGATCTGGGTCGGGAGTCCAAGAGACCCAGTACTTC.

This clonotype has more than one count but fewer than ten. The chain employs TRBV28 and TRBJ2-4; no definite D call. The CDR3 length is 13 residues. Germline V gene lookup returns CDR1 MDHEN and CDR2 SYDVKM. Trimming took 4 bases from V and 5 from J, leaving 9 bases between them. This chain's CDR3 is CASSSPIQNIQYF. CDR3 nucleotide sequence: TGTGCCAGCAGTTCGCCAATCCAAAACATTCAGTACTTC.

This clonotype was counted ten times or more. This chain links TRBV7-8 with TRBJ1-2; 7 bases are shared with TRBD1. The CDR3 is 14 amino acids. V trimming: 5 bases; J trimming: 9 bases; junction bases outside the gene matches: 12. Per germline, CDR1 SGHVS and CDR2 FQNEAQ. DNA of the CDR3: TGTGCCAGCAGCGCACTTGGGACAGCTTACAGCTACACCTTC. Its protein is CASSALGTAYSYTF. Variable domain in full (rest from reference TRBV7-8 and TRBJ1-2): GAGVSQSPRYKVAKRGQDVALRCDPISGHVSLFWYQQALGQGPEFLTYFQNEAQLDKSGLPSDRFFAERPEGSVSTLKIQRTQQEDSAVYLCASSALGTAYSYTFGSGTRLTVV.

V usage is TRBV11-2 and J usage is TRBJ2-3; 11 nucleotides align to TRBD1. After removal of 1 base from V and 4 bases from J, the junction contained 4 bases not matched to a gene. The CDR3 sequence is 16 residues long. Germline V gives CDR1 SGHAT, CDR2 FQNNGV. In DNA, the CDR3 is TGTGCCAGCAGCTTAGTTGGACAGGGGGCCGCAGATACGCAGTATTTT. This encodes CASSLVGQGAADTQYF.

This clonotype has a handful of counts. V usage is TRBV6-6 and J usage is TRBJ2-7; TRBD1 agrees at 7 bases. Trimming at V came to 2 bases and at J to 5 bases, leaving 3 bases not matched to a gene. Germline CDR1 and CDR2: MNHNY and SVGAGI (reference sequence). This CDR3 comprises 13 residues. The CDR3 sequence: CASSYGRGNEQYF. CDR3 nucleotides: TGTGCCAGCAGTTACGGCAGGGGGAACGAGCAGTACTTC.

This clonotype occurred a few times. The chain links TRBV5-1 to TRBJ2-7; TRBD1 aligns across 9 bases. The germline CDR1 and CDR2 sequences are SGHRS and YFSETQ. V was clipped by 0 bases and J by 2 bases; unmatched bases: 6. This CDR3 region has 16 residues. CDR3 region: CASSLVKTGGTYEQYF. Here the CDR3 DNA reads TGCGCCAGCAGCTTGGTGAAGACAGGGGGGACCTACGAGCAGTACTTC.

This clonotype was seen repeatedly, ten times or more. CDR3 DNA: TGTGCCAGCACAGGGACTAGCTCTCGTTATGGGGCCTACAATGAGCAGTTCTTC. Its translation is CASTGTSSRYGAYNEQFF. The rearrangement joins TRBV25-1 to TRBJ2-1, with 9 bases fitting TRBD2. V lost 7 bases and J lost 2; bases outside the gene matches: 15. Germline CDR1 reads MGHDK; CDR2 reads SYGVNS. There are 18 residues in the CDR3.

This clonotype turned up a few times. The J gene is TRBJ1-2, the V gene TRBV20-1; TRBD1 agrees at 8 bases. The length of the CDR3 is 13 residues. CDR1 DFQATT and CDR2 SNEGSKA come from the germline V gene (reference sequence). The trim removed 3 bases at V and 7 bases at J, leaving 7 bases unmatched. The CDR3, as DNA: TGCAGTGCTAGCCCTCAGGGGGCCGGTGGCTACACCTTC. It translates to CSASPQGAGGYTF.

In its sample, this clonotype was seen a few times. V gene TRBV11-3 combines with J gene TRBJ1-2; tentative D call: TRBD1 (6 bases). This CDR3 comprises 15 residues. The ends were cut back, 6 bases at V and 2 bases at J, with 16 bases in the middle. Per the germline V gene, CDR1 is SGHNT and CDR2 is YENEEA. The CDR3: CASRFDRTENYGYTF. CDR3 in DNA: TGTGCCAGCAGGTTCGACCGGACAGAAAACTATGGCTACACCTTC.

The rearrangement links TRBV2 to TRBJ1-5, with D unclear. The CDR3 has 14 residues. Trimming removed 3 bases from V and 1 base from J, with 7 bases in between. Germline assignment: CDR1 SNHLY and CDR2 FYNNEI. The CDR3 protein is CASSESGSNQPQHF. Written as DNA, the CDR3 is TGTGCCAGCAGTGAGAGCGGAAGCAATCAGCCCCAGCATTTT.

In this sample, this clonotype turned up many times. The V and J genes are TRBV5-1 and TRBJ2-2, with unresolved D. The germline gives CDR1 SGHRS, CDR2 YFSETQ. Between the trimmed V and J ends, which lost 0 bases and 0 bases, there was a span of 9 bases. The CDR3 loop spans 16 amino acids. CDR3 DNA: TGCGCCAGCAGCTTGGTAGCCAGCGCGAACACCGGGGAGCTGTTTTTT. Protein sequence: CASSLVASANTGELFF.

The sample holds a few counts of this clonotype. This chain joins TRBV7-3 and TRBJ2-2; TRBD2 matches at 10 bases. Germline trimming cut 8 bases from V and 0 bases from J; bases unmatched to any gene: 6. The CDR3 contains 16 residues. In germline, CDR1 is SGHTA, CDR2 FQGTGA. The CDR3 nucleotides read TGTGCCAGCGGAAATAGCGGGGGGTCGAACACCGGGGAGCTGTTTTTT. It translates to CASGNSGGSNTGELFF. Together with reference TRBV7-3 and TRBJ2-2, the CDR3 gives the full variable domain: GAGVSQTPSNKVTEKGKYVELRCDPISGHTALYWYRQSLGQGPEFLIYFQGTGAADDSGLPNDRFFAVRPEGSVSTLKIQRTERGDSAVYLCASGNSGGSNTGELFFGEGSRLTVL.

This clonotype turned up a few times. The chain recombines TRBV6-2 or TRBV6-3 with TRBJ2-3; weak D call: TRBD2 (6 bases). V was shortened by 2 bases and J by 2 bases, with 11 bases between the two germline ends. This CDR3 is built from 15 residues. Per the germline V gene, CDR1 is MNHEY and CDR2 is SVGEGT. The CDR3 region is CASSYEGGTTDTQYF. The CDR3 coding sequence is TGTGCCAGCAGTTACGAGGGAGGCACCACAGATACGCAGTATTTT.

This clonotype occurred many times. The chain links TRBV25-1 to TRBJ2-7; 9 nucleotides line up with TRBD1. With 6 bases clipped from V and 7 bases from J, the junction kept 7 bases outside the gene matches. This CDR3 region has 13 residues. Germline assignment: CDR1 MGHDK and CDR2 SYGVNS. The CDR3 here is CASRAQGAGEQYF. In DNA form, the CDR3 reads TGTGCCAGCAGGGCACAGGGGGCGGGTGAGCAGTACTTC.